What follows is one T cell receptor (beta chain) and its context. The target antigen is unknown. The data were obtained in a study of shared clonotypes between healthy human individuals. General study findings and limits: The researchers took only blood, and tissue repertoires probably look different. Clonotype sharing among donors was thought likely to change with sequencing depth.

Deep-level settings were used for running the assay. In replicate PCRs of sorted subsets, roughly 210 ng DNA, about 30,000 T cell genomes, was used. TCRdb's table, derived via immunoSEQ multiplex PCR, lists solely in-frame clones and lacks some. The data show about 2,500,000 clones, with 90% to 95% seen just once and around 0.14% held by the top ten. The V gene's germline CDR1 is LNHDA and CDR2 SQIVND (reference sequence). This CDR3 is 11 amino acids long. Trimming cost V 6 bases and J 6 bases; bases outside gene matches: 1. Sequenced input: naive CD4+ T cells sorted from blood. Indicated subset: CD45RA+ positively selected. V gene TRBV19 combines with J gene TRBJ1-1, with 7 bases aligning to TRBD1. The source of this sequence is a young man in good health. In DNA, the CDR3 is TGTGCCAGTAGAACAGGGGCTGAAGCTTTCTTT. Residues: CASRTGAEAFF.